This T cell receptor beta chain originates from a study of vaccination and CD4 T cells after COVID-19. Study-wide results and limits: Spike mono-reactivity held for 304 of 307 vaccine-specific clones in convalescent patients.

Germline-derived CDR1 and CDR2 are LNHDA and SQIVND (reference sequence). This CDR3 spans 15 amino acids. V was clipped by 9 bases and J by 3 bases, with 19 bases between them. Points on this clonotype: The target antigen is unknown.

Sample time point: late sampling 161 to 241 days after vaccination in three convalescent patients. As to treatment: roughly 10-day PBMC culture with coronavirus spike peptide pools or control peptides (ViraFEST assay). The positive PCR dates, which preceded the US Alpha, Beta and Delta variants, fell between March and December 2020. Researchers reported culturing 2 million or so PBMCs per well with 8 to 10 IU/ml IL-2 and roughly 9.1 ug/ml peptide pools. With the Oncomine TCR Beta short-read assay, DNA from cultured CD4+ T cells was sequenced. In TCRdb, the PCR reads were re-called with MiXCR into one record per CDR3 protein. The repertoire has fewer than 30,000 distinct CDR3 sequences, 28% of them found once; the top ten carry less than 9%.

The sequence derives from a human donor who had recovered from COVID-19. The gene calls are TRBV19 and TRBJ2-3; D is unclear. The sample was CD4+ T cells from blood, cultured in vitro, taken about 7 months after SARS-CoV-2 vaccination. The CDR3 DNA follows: TGTGCCAGCATGGGTCCCCAGGAAGGAACAGATACGCAGTATTTT. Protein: CASMGPQEGTDTQYF.